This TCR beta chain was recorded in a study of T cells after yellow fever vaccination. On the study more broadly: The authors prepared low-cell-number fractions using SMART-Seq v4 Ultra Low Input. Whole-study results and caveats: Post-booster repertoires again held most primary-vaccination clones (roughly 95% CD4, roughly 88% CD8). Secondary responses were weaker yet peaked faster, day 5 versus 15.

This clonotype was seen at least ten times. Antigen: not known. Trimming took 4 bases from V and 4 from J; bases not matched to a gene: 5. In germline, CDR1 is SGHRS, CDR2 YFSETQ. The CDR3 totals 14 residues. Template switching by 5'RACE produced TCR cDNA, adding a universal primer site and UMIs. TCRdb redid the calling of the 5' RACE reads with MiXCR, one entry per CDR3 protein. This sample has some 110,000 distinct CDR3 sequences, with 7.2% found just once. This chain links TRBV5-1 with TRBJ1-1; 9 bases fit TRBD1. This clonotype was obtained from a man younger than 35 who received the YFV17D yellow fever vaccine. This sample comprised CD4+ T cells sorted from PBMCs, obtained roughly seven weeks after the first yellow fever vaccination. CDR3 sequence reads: CASSLTGGGTEAFF. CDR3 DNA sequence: TGCGCCAGCAGCCTGACAGGGGGTGGCACTGAAGCTTTCTTT.